This is a list of T cell receptor beta chains from one sample in a study of shared clonotypes between healthy human individuals. Produced via immunoSEQ multiplex PCR; TCRdb's table is partial and in-frame only. The table shows roughly 2.1 million clones, with approximately 94% occurring only once. The specimen was naive CD8+ T cells from PBMCs. These receptors were taken from a man aged 18 to 30 in good health. Some clones in this sample may be carry-over from other donors' samples. CDR3s include the opening cysteine and the closing phenylalanine or tryptophan.

CDR3 length | J gene | V gene | CDR3 protein
15 | TRBJ1-5 | TRBV9 | CASSRDRGQGQPQHF
14 | TRBJ2-2 | TRBV19 | CASRDRDYTGELFF
17 | TRBJ2-7 | TRBV4-1 | CASSHDRTSGYTYEQYF
15 | TRBJ1-1 | TRBV13 | CASSPNGRRSTEAFF
16 | TRBJ2-1 | TRBV10-3 | CAISEGGGSINNEQFF
17 | TRBJ2-1 | TRBV4-2 | CASSQAYGPSSYNEQFF
15 | TRBJ2-1 | TRBV9 | CASSSGGGLSNEQFF
15 | TRBJ2-3 | TRBV9 | CASSLGASSTDTQYF
14 | TRBJ2-7 | TRBV6-6 | CASSYPDSSYEQYF
15 | TRBJ2-3 | TRBV5-1 | CASSLAAGVTDTQYF
13 | TRBJ2-2 | TRBV11-2 | CASSPLNTGELFF
13 | TRBJ1-1 | TRBV10-3 | CAIRTGAGTEAFF
14 | TRBJ2-3 | TRBV7-3 | CASSWTGQGDTQYF
15 | TRBJ1-2 | TRBV6-5 | CASSSGRTGAYGYTF
14 | TRBJ2-5 | TRBV5-1 | CAGRPGLILETQYF
13 | TRBJ1-2 | TRBV10-2 | CASSDSRFYGYTF
15 | TRBJ1-1 | TRBV28 | CASSTPEEASPEAFF
17 | TRBJ2-1 | TRBV18 | CASSPLRTGQSGDEQFF
17 | TRBJ1-1 | TRBV14 | CASSQDLYRGSVTEAFF
15 | NA | TRBV5-1 | CASSFTSVSSYEQYF
14 | TRBJ2-3 | TRBV15 | CATSRGTGGDTQYF
15 | TRBJ1-5 | TRBV6-1 | CASTRGSRHNQPQHF
12 | TRBJ2-7 | TRBV30 | CAWNGGSYEQYF
15 | TRBJ2-7 | TRBV7-9 | CASSDQGRRPYEQYF
14 | TRBJ2-5 | TRBV19 | CASSPREASETQYF
15 | TRBJ2-7 | TRBV10-1 | CASSDGLSEAYEQYF